This paragraph covers one T cell receptor (beta chain) sequence. V lost 2 bases and J lost 2; bases outside the gene matches: 3. This CDR3 comprises 14 residues. CDR1 is LGHDT and CDR2 is YNNKEL in the germline V gene (reference sequence). This sample is drawn from a study of blood T cell repertoires in COVID-19. Study information: Sources were T cells, B-cell-depleted T cells, or PBMCs; the material itself was cDNA or gDNA.

Original analysis: Reference gene primer amplification in the assay estimated nucleated cell counts. The protocol was immunoSEQ multiplex PCR, while the TCRdb copy is restricted to in-frame clones and leaves out a portion. V and J calls and clone size follow that table, whereas D and trimming were derived from the DNA. The sample includes 75,000 to 95,000 clones, roughly 90% of them seen just once. The sample was peripheral blood. The origin of this receptor is a man aged 45-65 years with active COVID-19. The chain has TRBV3-1 (or the pseudogene TRBV3-2) and TRBJ2-7; TRBD1 agrees at 7 bases. The chain's CDR3 is CASSQHDRAYEQYF. CDR3 bases: TGTGCCAGCAGCCAACACGACAGGGCCTACGAGCAGTACTTC.